What follows are 16 T cell receptor beta chains derived from one specimen sequenced in a study of shared clonotypes between healthy human individuals. Some clones are missing from TCRdb's copy, which holds only in-frame ones; the method was immunoSEQ multiplex PCR. The table shows around 2.1 million clones, with nearly 97% occurring only once. Input material: naive CD4+ T cells sorted from blood. Described subset: CD45RA+ positively selected. The receptor source for this set is a man in his late teens or twenties in good health.

A note on this clone: The sample has other DNA sequences that encode this CDR3 too. This chain links TRBV5-1 with TRBJ2-2; TRBD2 might be the D (6 bases). The germline V gene encodes CDR1 SGHRS and CDR2 YFSETQ. This CDR3 contains 14 residues. V lost 3 bases and J 3 bases, leaving 9 bases between the germline ends. This CDR3 reads CASSSTGDTGELFF. CDR3 bases: TGCGCCAGCAGCTCTACGGGGGACACCGGGGAGCTGTTTTTT.

The V call is TRBV6-5, the J call TRBJ2-3, with 9 bases matching TRBD1. The CDR3 spans 15 residues. J lost 2 bases, V lost 6 bases, and 6 bases had no gene match. Germline V gene lookup returns CDR1 MNHEY and CDR2 SVGAGI. The CDR3 region has the DNA TGTGCCAGCAGCCGGGACAGGGAATTCACAGATACGCAGTATTTT. Translation gives CASSRDREFTDTQYF.

The chain recombines TRBV10-2 with TRBJ1-3, with D hard to call. The V gene lost 2 bases and the J gene lost 0 bases, with 5 bases spanning the gap. This CDR3 comprises 14 residues. The germline V gene has CDR1 WSHSY and CDR2 SAAADI. CDR3 DNA sequence: TGCGCCAGCAGTGAGAGAGCCTCTGGAAACACCATATATTTT. Translated, it gives CASSERASGNTIYF.

The rearrangement uses TRBV6-6 and TRBJ2-1; 12 bases are shared with TRBD2. Germline V gene lookup returns CDR1 MNHNY and CDR2 SVGAGI (reference sequence). The CDR3 is made up of 16 amino acids. The ends lost 4 bases at V and 15 bases at J; junction bases unmatched: 16. The CDR3 DNA is TGTGCCAGCAGTTCGACTAGCGGGGGCCCCCAATGGCTTCTGTTCTTC. As protein: CASSSTSGGPQWLLFF.

The gene calls are TRBV7-2 and TRBJ1-1; D is perhaps TRBD1 (5 bases). The CDR3 length is 16 residues. CDR1 SGHTA and CDR2 FQGNSA come from the germline V gene. V gave up 2 bases and J gave up 2 bases, with 15 bases separating them. The DNA of the CDR3 is TGTGCCAGCAGCTTAAGTGGTGCAGGGCCAAACACTGAAGCTTTCTTT. Translating gives CASSLSGAGPNTEAFF. Full variable domain (missing parts from reference TRBV7-2 and TRBJ1-1): GAGVSQSPSNKVTEKGKDVELRCDPISGHTALYWYRQSLGQGLEFLIYFQGNSAPDKSGLPSDRFSAERTGGSVSTLTIQRTQQEDSAVYLCASSLSGAGPNTEAFFGQGTRLTVV.

The genes are TRBV5-6 and TRBJ1-1; D is unclear. The CDR3 has 14 amino acids. V lost 2 bases, J lost 3 bases, and 11 bases lay in between. The germline CDR1 and CDR2 sequences are SGHDT and YYEEEE. CDR3 amino acids: CASSFLGMDTEAFF. The CDR3 region has the DNA TGTGCCAGCAGCTTTTTGGGTATGGACACTGAAGCTTTCTTT.

This clone was observed a single time. The chain carries TRBV19 and TRBJ2-7; 7 bases match TRBD1. The CDR3 consists of 15 residues. The V gene's germline CDR1 is LNHDA and CDR2 SQIVND (reference sequence). V lost 3 bases to trimming and J lost 2 bases; unmatched junction nucleotides: 7. The CDR3 sequence is CASSINTGQTYEQYF. The CDR3 region has the DNA TGTGCCAGTAGTATTAATACGGGACAGACCTACGAGCAGTACTTC.

This clone was detected only once. The CDR3 sequence is CASSGVRGPYEQYF. The CDR3 DNA follows: TGTGCCAGCAGTGGGGTAAGGGGACCCTACGAGCAGTACTTC. V usage is TRBV2 and J usage is TRBJ2-7; D tentatively reads TRBD1 or TRBD2 (5 bases each). Deletions cut 4 bases from V and 2 bases from J, with 12 bases between. This CDR3 is 14 amino acids long. The germline V gene has CDR1 SNHLY and CDR2 FYNNEI.

This chain joins TRBV6-1 and TRBJ1-4; tentative D call: TRBD1 (6 bases). Trimming cost V 4 bases and J 8 bases, with 17 bases left between them. The V gene's germline CDR1 is MNHNS and CDR2 SASEGT. This CDR3 is built from 15 residues. The CDR3 region is CASSGNRAGGEKLFF. CDR3 DNA: TGTGCCAGCAGTGGAAACAGGGCTGGCGGGGAAAAACTGTTTTTT.

V is TRBV7-6 and J is TRBJ1-3; tentatively, D is TRBD1 (6 bases). The CDR3 loop spans 15 amino acids. CDR1 SGHVS and CDR2 FNYEAQ come from the germline V gene. With 4 bases removed from V and 2 bases from J, the gap between germline ends came to 12 bases. The CDR3 here is CASSSSWGPGNTIYF. The CDR3 coding sequence is TGTGCCAGCAGCTCCTCCTGGGGGCCTGGAAACACCATATATTTT.

The chain couples TRBV19 to TRBJ1-6, with a possible D match to TRBD1 (6 bases). The CDR3 runs to 13 residues. V shed 9 bases and J shed 8 bases, with 14 bases lying between them. The germline CDR1 and CDR2 sequences are LNHDA and SQIVND (reference sequence). The CDR3 spells CASHRDGDSPLHF. For the CDR3, the DNA is TGTGCCAGCCACAGGGATGGAGATTCACCCCTCCACTTT.

The V gene is TRBV7-8, the J gene TRBJ1-4; D possibly corresponds to TRBD1 (6 bases). Germline V lookup: CDR1 SGHVS, CDR2 FQNEAQ. CDR3 length equals 14 residues. Trimming stripped 2 bases from V and 4 bases from J, with 8 bases between. The DNA for the CDR3 is TGTGCCAGCAGCTTAAGGGGGATTAATGAAAAACTGTTTTTT. Translation: CASSLRGINEKLFF.

V gene TRBV6-1 combines with J gene TRBJ2-4, with D possibly TRBD2 on 6 matching bases. The CDR3 sequence is 19 residues long. CDR1 and CDR2 (germline): MNHNS, SASEGT. Trimming shortened V by 2 bases and J by 0 bases, and 20 bases separated the two germline ends. CDR3 DNA: TGTGCCAGCAGTGAAAGTGGGACGGGGGTTTATTTAGCCAAAAACATTCAGTACTTC. This encodes CASSESGTGVYLAKNIQYF.

The V call is TRBV7-3, the J call TRBJ2-3; D is uncertain. Per germline, CDR1 SGHTA and CDR2 FQGTGA. The V gene lost 0 bases and the J gene lost 3 bases, with 10 bases spanning the gap. The CDR3 runs 15 residues. CDR3 in amino acids: CASSLTGLVTDTQYF. In nucleotides, the CDR3 is TGTGCCAGCAGCTTAACAGGGTTAGTGACAGATACGCAGTATTTT. The full variable domain, in which reference TRBV7-3 and TRBJ2-3 provide the parts outside the CDR3, is GAGVSQTPSNKVTEKGKYVELRCDPISGHTALYWYRQSLGQGPEFLIYFQGTGAADDSGLPNDRFFAVRPEGSVSTLKIQRTERGDSAVYLCASSLTGLVTDTQYFGPGTRLTVL.

On this clone itself: This sample includes further DNA sequences coding for the same CDR3. The chain carries TRBV6-1 and TRBJ1-5, with D maybe TRBD1 (5 bases). CDR1 and CDR2 from the germline V gene are MNHNS and SASEGT. The CDR3 loop spans 14 amino acids. V lost 3 bases and J lost 2, with 8 bases in between. The CDR3 DNA sequence: TGTGCCAGCAGTGACGGAGGGGGCAATCAGCCCCAGCATTTT. Translation: CASSDGGGNQPQHF.

Remarks on this clone: The same CDR3 can be traced to other DNA sequences in this sample. The chain recombines TRBV5-1 with TRBJ2-1, with 9 bases aligning to TRBD1. The germline CDR1 and CDR2 sequences are SGHRS and YFSETQ. The CDR3 consists of 14 residues. V lost 0 bases, J lost 8 bases, and 3 bases stayed unmatched. Here the CDR3 DNA reads TGCGCCAGCAGCTTGGCCGGACAGGGGTATGAGCAGTTCTTC. Amino acid sequence: CASSLAGQGYEQFF.